These T cell receptor beta chains were read from a single sample in a study of CXCR3-negative and CXCR3-positive naive CD8 T cells. TCRdb reworked the 5' RACE reads into one entry per CDR3 protein, no DNA. The sample yields tens of thousands of distinct CDR3 sequences, of which the top ten take up 14% to 15%. The material sequenced was memory CD8+ T cells from blood. These receptors were obtained from a human donor in good health. Some clones in this sample may be carry-over from other donors' samples. The CDR3 runs from the conserved cysteine through the conserved F or W. Not all rows give a size; the values are once, few, many and, for expanded clones, a class.

V gene: TRBV12-3/TRBV12-4; J gene: TRBJ1-4; clone size: NA; CDR3 length: 14; CDR3 protein: CASSSSVRGEKLFF
V gene: TRBV15; J gene: TRBJ2-1; clone size: NA; CDR3 length: 17; CDR3 protein: CATSRDYGGPNYNEQFF
V gene: TRBV12-2; J gene: TRBJ1-5; clone size: NA; CDR3 length: 15; CDR3 protein: CASRSPVGDNQPQHF
V gene: TRBV7-6; J gene: TRBJ2-1; clone size: NA; CDR3 length: 16; CDR3 protein: CASSRATSGDYNEQFF
V gene: TRBV12-3/TRBV12-4; J gene: TRBJ2-5; clone size: NA; CDR3 length: 15; CDR3 protein: CASSLRGQKGETQYF
V gene: TRBV28; J gene: TRBJ2-1; clone size: NA; CDR3 length: 15; CDR3 protein: CASSSSDSPGNEQFF
V gene: TRBV12-2; J gene: TRBJ2-2; clone size: NA; CDR3 length: 15; CDR3 protein: CASRQERSPAGELFF
V gene: TRBV6-6; J gene: TRBJ2-7; clone size: NA; CDR3 length: 12; CDR3 protein: CASSYDYHEQYF
V gene: TRBV5-1; J gene: TRBJ2-7; clone size: NA; CDR3 length: 15; CDR3 protein: CASSLRTPGLHEQYF
V gene: TRBV3-1; J gene: TRBJ2-2; clone size: NA; CDR3 length: 14; CDR3 protein: CASSPGSSGGELFF
V gene: TRBV2; J gene: TRBJ2-7; clone size: NA; CDR3 length: 14; CDR3 protein: CASSESPTRDQKYF
V gene: TRBV5-4; J gene: TRBJ2-7; clone size: NA; CDR3 length: 14; CDR3 protein: CASSHGTSDDEQYF
V gene: TRBV18; J gene: TRBJ2-7; clone size: NA; CDR3 length: 13; CDR3 protein: CASESAISYEQYF
V gene: TRBV21-1; J gene: TRBJ1-2; clone size: NA; CDR3 length: 15; CDR3 protein: CASSTKRPGLNGYTF
V gene: TRBV2; J gene: TRBJ1-5; clone size: NA; CDR3 length: 13; CDR3 protein: CASRSTGDQPQHF
V gene: TRBV19; J gene: TRBJ2-1; clone size: NA; CDR3 length: 15; CDR3 protein: CASIPRTGSYNEQFF
V gene: TRBV6-6; J gene: TRBJ2-3; clone size: NA; CDR3 length: 13; CDR3 protein: CASSGLRTDTQYF
V gene: TRBV23-1; J gene: TRBJ2-1; clone size: NA; CDR3 length: 16; CDR3 protein: CASSQLSGTVGNEQFF
V gene: TRBV27; J gene: TRBJ2-7; clone size: NA; CDR3 length: 14; CDR3 protein: CASSPSRAGYEQYF
V gene: TRBV5-1; J gene: TRBJ2-7; clone size: NA; CDR3 length: 14; CDR3 protein: CASSLQGLHYEQYF
V gene: TRBV28; J gene: TRBJ2-7; clone size: NA; CDR3 length: 14; CDR3 protein: CASTISGDAYEQYF
V gene: TRBV20-1; J gene: TRBJ2-7; clone size: NA; CDR3 length: 16; CDR3 protein: CSARDNTGEVYHEQYF
V gene: TRBV5-1; J gene: TRBJ2-7; clone size: NA; CDR3 length: 15; CDR3 protein: CASSLEGGAIREQYF
V gene: TRBV5-1; J gene: TRBJ2-1; clone size: NA; CDR3 length: 15; CDR3 protein: CASSLVGQALREQFF
V gene: TRBV28; J gene: TRBJ1-2; clone size: NA; CDR3 length: 15; CDR3 protein: CASSFVGLSNYGYTF
V gene: TRBV4-3; J gene: TRBJ1-1; clone size: medium-sized; CDR3 length: 13; CDR3 protein: CASSQDLNQEAFF
V gene: TRBV12-3/TRBV12-4; J gene: TRBJ2-7; clone size: NA; CDR3 length: 15; CDR3 protein: CASSLGQGVPYEQYF
V gene: TRBV12-3/TRBV12-4; J gene: TRBJ1-5; clone size: NA; CDR3 length: 16; CDR3 protein: CASSTGQRYSNQPQHF
V gene: TRBV12-3/TRBV12-4; J gene: TRBJ1-5; clone size: NA; CDR3 length: 14; CDR3 protein: CASGQFPGDQPQHF
V gene: TRBV29-1; J gene: TRBJ2-7; clone size: NA; CDR3 length: 13; CDR3 protein: CSVVGAGPNEQYF
V gene: TRBV7-9; J gene: TRBJ2-1; clone size: NA; CDR3 length: 14; CDR3 protein: CASSLKTGKAEQFF
V gene: TRBV6-5; J gene: TRBJ2-6; clone size: NA; CDR3 length: 15; CDR3 protein: CASSQSDSGANVLTF
V gene: TRBV28; J gene: TRBJ2-7; clone size: NA; CDR3 length: 14; CDR3 protein: CASSTQGRDYEQYF
V gene: TRBV25-1; J gene: TRBJ2-1; clone size: NA; CDR3 length: 13; CDR3 protein: CASSGPGLPTENF
V gene: TRBV7-9; J gene: TRBJ1-1; clone size: NA; CDR3 length: 13; CDR3 protein: CASTPATGREAFF
V gene: TRBV12-3/TRBV12-4; J gene: TRBJ2-7; clone size: NA; CDR3 length: 15; CDR3 protein: CASSFRDGANYEQYF
V gene: TRBV7-3; J gene: TRBJ2-1; clone size: NA; CDR3 length: 15; CDR3 protein: CASSQTGGYYNEQFF
V gene: TRBV20-1; J gene: TRBJ2-1; clone size: NA; CDR3 length: 14; CDR3 protein: CSASRQSPYNEQFF
V gene: TRBV12-3/TRBV12-4; J gene: TRBJ2-7; clone size: NA; CDR3 length: 13; CDR3 protein: CASSPGTGTEQYF
V gene: TRBV27; J gene: TRBJ2-2; clone size: NA; CDR3 length: 14; CDR3 protein: CASSSLRGTGELFF
V gene: TRBV29-1; J gene: TRBJ2-7; clone size: NA; CDR3 length: 13; CDR3 protein: CSVVQGSSYEQYF
V gene: TRBV5-5; J gene: TRBJ1-6; clone size: NA; CDR3 length: 14; CDR3 protein: CASSFGQGRSPLHF
V gene: TRBV7-8; J gene: TRBJ2-1; clone size: NA; CDR3 length: 14; CDR3 protein: CASSTTSGYNEQFF
V gene: TRBV9; J gene: TRBJ2-7; clone size: NA; CDR3 length: 13; CDR3 protein: CASSPTNAYEQYF
V gene: TRBV14; J gene: TRBJ2-5; clone size: NA; CDR3 length: 17; CDR3 protein: CASSQESGSWSVETQYF